The rows below give T cell receptor beta chains drawn from one sample of a study of blood T cell repertoires in COVID-19. Assay: immunoSEQ multiplex PCR; the TCRdb copy retains only in-frame clones and omits some. The table shows hundreds of thousands of clones, with less than 90% occurring only once. Sequenced input: peripheral blood. The source is a human donor in a cohort sampled during active COVID-19. Each CDR3 is given with its conserved first and last residue. The order of the fields is V gene, clone size, J gene, D gene, CDR3 DNA, CDR3 protein. D genes are given only for firm matches. Size is stated for part of the rows, as once, few or many counts, or as a class when the clone is expanded.

TRBV25-1	-	TRBJ2-1	-	TGTGCCAGCAGTGTAAGGGGCCCAGGGCAGTTCTTC	CASSVRGPGQFF
TRBV5-4	-	TRBJ2-5	-	TGTGCCAGCAGCCTGCCAACGGGTGGCGAGACCCAGTACTTC	CASSLPTGGETQYF
TRBV4-1	-	TRBJ2-7	-	TGCGCCAGCAGCCAAGATTTTCCGTATTCCTACGAGCAGTACTTC	CASSQDFPYSYEQYF
TRBV13	-	TRBJ2-7	-	TGTGCCAGCAGCTTATATCAGGGGCCCTACGAGCAGTACTTC	CASSLYQGPYEQYF
TRBV7-2	-	TRBJ2-1	TRBD2	TGTGCCAGCAGCTTTGGACTAGCGGGAGGTGAGCAGTTCTTC	CASSFGLAGGEQFF
TRBV12-3/TRBV12-4	-	TRBJ2-1	-	TGTGCCAGCAGTTCCCCTTACAGGGCTGGGCAGTTCTTC	CASSSPYRAGQFF
TRBV2	few	TRBJ2-7	TRBD2	TGTGCCAGCATTACTAGCGGGCCCTCCTACGAGCAGTACTTC	CASITSGPSYEQYF
TRBV6-5	-	TRBJ2-7	TRBD1	TGTGCCAGCAGTCTCGACAGGGACGGGTACGAGCAGTACTTC	CASSLDRDGYEQYF
TRBV3-1/TRBV3-2	-	TRBJ2-1	-	TGTGCCAGCAGCCACCTTGACAATGAGCAGTTCTTC	CASSHLDNEQFF
TRBV7-2	-	TRBJ2-1	TRBD2	TGTGCCAGCAGCTTAATGGGGACTAGTTGGGCAAATGAGCAGTTCTTC	CASSLMGTSWANEQFF
TRBV6-5	many	TRBJ1-1	-	TGTGCCAGCAGGGACAGACGAGAAGCTTTCTTT	CASRDRREAFF
TRBV3-1/TRBV3-2	-	TRBJ1-1	-	TGTGCCAGCAGCCCATTCGGGAGGGCTGGTCATCGAGCTTTCTTT	CASSPFGRAGHRAFF
TRBV15	-	TRBJ1-4	TRBD1	TGTGCCACCAGCTTGACGGACAGGCGGGATGAAAAACTGTTTTTT	CATSLTDRRDEKLFF
TRBV7-6	-	TRBJ2-4	TRBD2	TGTGCCAGCAGCCGCTATACGGGACTAGCAAACATTCAGTACTTC	CASSRYTGLANIQYF
TRBV7-2	-	TRBJ1-1	-	TGTGCCAGCAGCCCCCCCAGACAGGCTTCGAACACTGAAGCTTTCTTT	CASSPPRQASNTEAFF
TRBV4-3	-	TRBJ1-2	TRBD1	TGCGCCAGCAGCCAAGCCCGACAGGGGACTAACTATGGCTACACCTTC	CASSQARQGTNYGYTF
TRBV9	-	TRBJ2-7	TRBD2	TGTGCCAGCAGCGTAGGGCCTAGCGGGAACTACGAGCAGTACTTC	CASSVGPSGNYEQYF
TRBV2	once	TRBJ1-1	-	TGTGCCAGCAGCGATAAGGAGGGTGAAGCTTTCTTT	CASSDKEGEAFF
TRBV20-1	-	TRBJ2-1	TRBD2	TGCAGTGCTAGTCCCCCGGGGGGACTAGCGGGACAAAATGAGCAGTTCTTC	CSASPPGGLAGQNEQFF
TRBV21-1	-	TRBJ2-4	-	TGTGCCAGCAGCAAAGTTGTCAGGGGGCAGACCAAAAACATTCAGTACTTC	CASSKVVRGQTKNIQYF
TRBV27	-	TRBJ2-1	TRBD2	TGTGCCAGCCCAAGCGGGAGAAACCACAATGAGCAGTTCTTC	CASPSGRNHNEQFF
TRBV18	few	TRBJ2-1	TRBD1	TGTGCCAGCTCACCGGGACAGGGTGCTGAGCAGTTCTTC	CASSPGQGAEQFF
TRBV27	-	TRBJ2-1	-	TGTGCCAGCAGTTTACAGTCCCACTACAATGAGCAGTTCTTC	CASSLQSHYNEQFF
TRBV7-9	-	TRBJ2-1	TRBD2	TGTGCCAGCAGTCCCAGCGGGAGGGGCCAGGGTGAGCAGTTCTTC	CASSPSGRGQGEQFF
TRBV6-1	once	TRBJ2-3	TRBD1	TGTGCCAGCAGTGGACGGGCGGGACAGGGGTCCTTCGATACGCAGTATTTT	CASSGRAGQGSFDTQYF
TRBV18	-	TRBJ2-1	TRBD2	TGTGCCAGCTCACCACCGGGCCTAGCGGGAGGCGAGCAGTTCTTC	CASSPPGLAGGEQFF
TRBV7-2	-	TRBJ2-7	TRBD1	TGTGCCAGCAGCTCACAGGGGGCCATTGACGAGCAGTACTTC	CASSSQGAIDEQYF
TRBV2	-	TRBJ2-2	TRBD2	TGTGCCAGCAGGGTAGCGGGAGGGAACACCGGGGAGCTGTTTTTT	CASRVAGGNTGELFF
TRBV14	-	TRBJ2-1	TRBD2	TGTGCCAGCAGCCAAACGACTAGCGGGAGGGCTAATGAGCAGTTCTTC	CASSQTTSGRANEQFF
TRBV19	-	TRBJ2-7	-	TGTGCCAGTAGTATGAACAGGGATATTTTCGAGCAGTACTTC	CASSMNRDIFEQYF
TRBV5-1	once	TRBJ1-6	-	TGCGCCAGCAGCCCGTCATCCAGACAAAATTCACCCCTCCACTTT	CASSPSSRQNSPLHF
TRBV14	few	TRBJ2-2	TRBD1	TGTGCCAGCAGCCGAAGGAACAGGGGGATGGCCGGGGAGCTGTTTTTT	CASSRRNRGMAGELFF
TRBV6-5	few	TRBJ1-3	-	TGTGCCAGCAGGTCAGGGCCCAACACCATATATTTT	CASRSGPNTIYF
TRBV19	many	TRBJ1-5	-	TGTGCCAGTAGCGGGGGGCAGCCCCAGCATTTT	CASSGGQPQHF
TRBV11-2	-	TRBJ2-6	-	TGTGCCAGCAGCTTAGATCCGGGGTTCTCTGGGGCCAACGTCCTGACTTTC	CASSLDPGFSGANVLTF
TRBV2	-	TRBJ2-2	-	TGTGCCAGCACTCATTTCGACGGGAGTGAAGCCGGGGAGCTGTTTTTT	CASTHFDGSEAGELFF
TRBV27	-	TRBJ2-1	-	TGTGCCAGCAGACCTATTTGGAGGGCAAGGCACAATGAGCAGTTCTTC	CASRPIWRARHNEQFF
TRBV12-3/TRBV12-4	-	TRBJ2-7	-	TGTGCCAGCAGTTTAGCGGGAGAGGGAGAGCAGTACTTC	CASSLAGEGEQYF
TRBV5-1	-	TRBJ1-6	-	TGCGCCAGCAGCTCGCAGGGAATCGGCTATAATTCACCCCTCCACTTT	CASSSQGIGYNSPLHF
TRBV5-4	-	TRBJ2-1	TRBD2	TGTGCCAGCAGCTACCGGACTAGCGGCAATGAGCAGTTCTTC	CASSYRTSGNEQFF
TRBV7-2	-	TRBJ1-1	TRBD1	TGTGCCAGCAGCTCGGACAGGGTTAAAGTGGCTTTCTTT	CASSSDRVKVAFF
TRBV6-5	-	TRBJ1-5	TRBD1	TGTGCCAGTCAGGGAACAGGGGGCCGACCCCAGCATTTT	CASQGTGGRPQHF
TRBV27	-	TRBJ2-2	TRBD2	TGTGCCAGCAGTTTCACTAGCGGGAGGCCCGGGGAGCTGTTTTTT	CASSFTSGRPGELFF
TRBV30	few	TRBJ1-5	-	TGTGCCTGGAGTGTGGGGCAGCTTAGCAATCAGCCCCAGCATTTT	CAWSVGQLSNQPQHF
TRBV25-1	once	TRBJ2-7	TRBD2	TGTGCCAGTCAAGGATATACCGGGACTAACTCCTACGAGCAGTACTTC	CASQGYTGTNSYEQYF
TRBV7-2	-	TRBJ2-7	-	TGTGCCAGCAGCTCCCCCCCGGGGAGGAACGAGCAGTACTTC	CASSSPPGRNEQYF
TRBV9	few	TRBJ2-1	TRBD2	TGTGCCAGCAGCCCCGGGACTAGGGTCTACAATGAGCAGTTCTTC	CASSPGTRVYNEQFF
TRBV19	-	TRBJ2-3	-	TGTGCCAGTAGTATCCCGGCAGGGGCGGGCACAGATACGCAGTATTTT	CASSIPAGAGTDTQYF
TRBV6-5	-	TRBJ2-7	-	TGTGCCAGCAGTTTCCGCCTCAGGGGTACGTCGGAGCAGTACTTC	CASSFRLRGTSEQYF
TRBV6-5	-	TRBJ2-1	-	TGTGCCAGCAGCCAGAGACAGGGAGGTAGCAATGAGCAGTTCTTC	CASSQRQGGSNEQFF
TRBV5-1	-	TRBJ2-1	-	TGCGCCAGCAGCTCGACTAGTGGGACTTTAAATGAGCAGTTCTTC	CASSSTSGTLNEQFF
TRBV15	-	TRBJ2-7	TRBD1	TGTGCCACCAGCAACCGGGACAGGGGAACCTACGAGCAGTACTTC	CATSNRDRGTYEQYF
TRBV18	few	TRBJ1-6	-	TGTGCCAGCTCACGACATAATGATTCACCCCTCCACTTT	CASSRHNDSPLHF